The clone carrying this T cell receptor beta chain was seen only once. With 5 bases removed from V and 4 bases from J, the gap between germline ends came to 16 bases. The germline V gene encodes CDR1 LNHNV and CDR2 YYDKDF (reference sequence). The CDR3 has 15 amino acids. The data are from a study of T cell changes during pregnancy in multiple sclerosis. Clones were read by immunoSEQ multiplex PCR, and TCRdb kept only the in-frame ones, dropping some. The sample includes about 35,000 clones, around 93% of them seen just once. The chain carries TRBV15 and TRBJ2-3, with D possibly matching TRBD1 (6 bases). The material sequenced was CD4+ T cells from peripheral blood mononuclear cells, taken in the first trimester of pregnancy. This TCR was sampled from a female donor with multiple sclerosis, enrolled in a pregnancy study. The CDR3 loop reads CATSQGSGGPDTQYF. As DNA, the CDR3 is TGTGCCACCAGCCAAGGCAGTGGGGGCCCAGATACGCAGTATTTT.